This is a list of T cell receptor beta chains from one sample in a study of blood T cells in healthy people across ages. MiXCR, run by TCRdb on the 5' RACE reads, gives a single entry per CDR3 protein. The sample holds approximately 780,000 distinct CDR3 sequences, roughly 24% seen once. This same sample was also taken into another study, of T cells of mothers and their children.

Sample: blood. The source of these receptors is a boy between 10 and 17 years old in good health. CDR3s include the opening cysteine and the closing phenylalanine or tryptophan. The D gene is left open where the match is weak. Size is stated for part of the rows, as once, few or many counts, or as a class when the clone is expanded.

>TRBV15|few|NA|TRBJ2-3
TGTGCCACCAGTGGTGGCGGGGTGGAGGATACGCAGTATTTT
CATSGGGVEDTQYF
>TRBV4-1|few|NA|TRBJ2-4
TGCGCCAGCAGCCAAGGTGTGCCTCTAGCCAAAAACATTCAGTACTTC
CASSQGVPLAKNIQYF
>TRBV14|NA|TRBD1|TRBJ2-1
TGTGCCAGCAGCCATAAACAGGGGGCGCCCGGAACCTACAATGAGCAGTTCTTC
CASSHKQGAPGTYNEQFF
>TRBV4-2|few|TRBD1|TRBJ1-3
TGTGCCAGCAGCCAAGAAGGGACAGGGGCTATCTCTGGAAACACCATATATTTT
CASSQEGTGAISGNTIYF
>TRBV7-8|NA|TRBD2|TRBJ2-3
TGTGCCAGCAGCTTCCGGCTAGCGGGGGACCGACTAGCAGATACGCAGTATTTT
CASSFRLAGDRLADTQYF
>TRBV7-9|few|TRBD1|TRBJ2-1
TGTGCCAGCAGCCGGACAGGAAGCTCCTACAATGAGCAGTTCTTC
CASSRTGSSYNEQFF
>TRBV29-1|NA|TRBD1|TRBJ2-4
TGCAGCGTTGCCGGTCGGGACAGAAGGCTCATTCAGTACTTC
CSVAGRDRRLIQYF
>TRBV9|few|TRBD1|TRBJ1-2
TGTGCCAGCAGCCCCTTCGACAGGGGAGAGGGTGGCTACACCTTC
CASSPFDRGEGGYTF
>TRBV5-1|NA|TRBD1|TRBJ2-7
TGCGCCAGCGACCCGGGACAGGGGGTCATCGAGCAGTACTTC
CASDPGQGVIEQYF
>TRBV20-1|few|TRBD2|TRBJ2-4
TGCAGTGCTAGGGGACTAGCGGGGGGGCAAGCCAAAAACATTCAGTACTTC
CSARGLAGGQAKNIQYF
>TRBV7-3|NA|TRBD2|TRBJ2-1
TGTGCCAGCAGTTCGCCTAGCGGGGGTTACAATGAGCAGTTCTTC
CASSSPSGGYNEQFF
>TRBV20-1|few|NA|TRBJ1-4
TGCAGTGCCTCACGCGAGGGGTCAACTAATGAAAAACTGTTTTTT
CSASREGSTNEKLFF
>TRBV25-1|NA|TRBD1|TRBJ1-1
TGTGCCAGCATCGACAGGGGGTCCCGTGGTGAAGCTTTCTTT
CASIDRGSRGEAFF
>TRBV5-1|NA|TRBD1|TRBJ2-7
TGCGCCAGCAGATTTCCGGGACAGGGGGCCGACGAGCAGTACTTC
CASRFPGQGADEQYF
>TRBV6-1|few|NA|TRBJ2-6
TGTGCCAGTACCGCAACTGGGGGAGGGGCCAACGTCCTGACTTTC
CASTATGGGANVLTF
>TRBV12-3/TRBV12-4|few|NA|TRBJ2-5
TGTGCCAGCAGCCCTCCGACAGTGGGGGAGACCCAGTACTTC
CASSPPTVGETQYF
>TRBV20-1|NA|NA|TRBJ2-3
TGCAGTGCCCATACCACAGATACGCAGTATTTT
CSAHTTDTQYF
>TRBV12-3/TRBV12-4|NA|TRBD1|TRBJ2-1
TGTGCCAGCAGTGGACAGGCCTACAATGAGCAGTTCTTC
CASSGQAYNEQFF
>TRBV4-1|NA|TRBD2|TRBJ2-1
TGCGCCAGCAGCCAATGGAGCGGGGTAAGCTCCTACAATGAGCAGTTCTTC
CASSQWSGVSSYNEQFF
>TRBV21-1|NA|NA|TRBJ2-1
TGTGCCAGCAGCAACGTACAGGGCAATGAGCAGTTCTTC
CASSNVQGNEQFF
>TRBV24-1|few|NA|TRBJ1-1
TGTGCCACCAGTGATACCGGACGGACCAACACTGAAGCTTTCTTT
CATSDTGRTNTEAFF
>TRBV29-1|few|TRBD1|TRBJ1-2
TGCAGCGTTGAGGACCCGGGACAGCGGCCTAACTATGGCTACACCTTC
CSVEDPGQRPNYGYTF
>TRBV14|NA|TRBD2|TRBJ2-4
TGTGCCAGCAGCCAAGGGACTAGCGGGGCTTACCTAGCCAAAAACATTCAGTACTTC
CASSQGTSGAYLAKNIQYF
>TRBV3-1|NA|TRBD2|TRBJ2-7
TGTGCCAGCAGCCAAGGCCCCGGGGGGATCCGCGAGCAGTACTTC
CASSQGPGGIREQYF
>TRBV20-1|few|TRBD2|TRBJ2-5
TGCAGTGCTAGTTTCTTTGGGACTAGCGGGTTCCAAGAGACCCAGTACTTC
CSASFFGTSGFQETQYF
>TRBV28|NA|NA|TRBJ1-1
TGTGCCAGCACGGAACACTCGACTCTGAACACTGAAGCTTTCTTT
CASTEHSTLNTEAFF
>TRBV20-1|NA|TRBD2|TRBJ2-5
TGCAGTGCCGCCTTAGCGGGGGGGAAAGAGACCCAGTACTTC
CSAALAGGKETQYF
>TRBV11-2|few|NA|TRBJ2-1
TGTGCCAGCAGCTTAGAGGTTGGGGGCAGGGGCCTTGGTATTGAGCAGTTCTTC
CASSLEVGGRGLGIEQFF
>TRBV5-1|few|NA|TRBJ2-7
TGCGCCAGCAGCTTGGGTGACGGTAGCTCCTACGAGCAGTACTTC
CASSLGDGSSYEQYF
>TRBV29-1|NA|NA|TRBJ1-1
TGCAGCCCGGGGGCAGGGAACACTGAAGCTTTCTTT
CSPGAGNTEAFF
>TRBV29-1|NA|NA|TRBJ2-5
TGCAGCGTTGAAGATCTTAGCGTCCAAGAGACCCAGTACTTC
CSVEDLSVQETQYF
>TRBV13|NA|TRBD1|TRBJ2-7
TGTGCCAGCAGCGGACAGGGGGCCTCTAGCTCCTACGAGCAGTACTTC
CASSGQGASSSYEQYF
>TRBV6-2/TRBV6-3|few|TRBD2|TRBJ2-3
TGTGCCAGCAGTATTAGCGGGCAAGCAGATACGCAGTATTTT
CASSISGQADTQYF
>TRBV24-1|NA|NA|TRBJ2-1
TGTGCCACCAGTGATCCCGGGACAAACTACAATGAGCAGTTCTTC
CATSDPGTNYNEQFF
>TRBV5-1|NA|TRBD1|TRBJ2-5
TGCGCCAGCAGCGTGGACAGGTTTTCGGAGACCCAGTACTTC
CASSVDRFSETQYF
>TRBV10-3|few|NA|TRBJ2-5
TGTGCCATCAGACAGGGTTCCCGACAAGAGACCCAGTACTTC
CAIRQGSRQETQYF
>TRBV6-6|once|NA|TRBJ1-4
TGTGCCAGCAGTTACTTGACAGGCTCTGAAAAACTGTTTTTT
CASSYLTGSEKLFF
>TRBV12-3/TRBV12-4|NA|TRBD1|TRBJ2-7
TGTGCCAGCAGTTATCTACCGGGACAGGGGGTTTCCGAGCAGTACTTC
CASSYLPGQGVSEQYF
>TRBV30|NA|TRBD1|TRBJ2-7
TGTGCCTGGAGGAGGGGACAGGGGGCTTACGAGCAGTACTTC
CAWRRGQGAYEQYF
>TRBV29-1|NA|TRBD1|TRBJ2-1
TGCAGCGTTGCGGGACAGGGGTTCAATGAGCAGTTCTTC
CSVAGQGFNEQFF
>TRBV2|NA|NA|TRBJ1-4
TGTGCCAGCACCATCGATCAAGGGAAACAGTTTTTT
CASTIDQGKQFF
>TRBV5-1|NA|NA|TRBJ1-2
TGCGCCAGCAGCCCGACGAGCGGGGGTACCTATGGCTACACCTTC
CASSPTSGGTYGYTF
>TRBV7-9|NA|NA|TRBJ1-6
TGTGCCAGCAGCTTAGATCCGAGGGGGGCGAAGAATTCACCCCTCCACTTT
CASSLDPRGAKNSPLHF
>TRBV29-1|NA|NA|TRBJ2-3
TGCAGCGTGGAGGGGGGGCCTCGCACAGATACGCAGTATTTT
CSVEGGPRTDTQYF